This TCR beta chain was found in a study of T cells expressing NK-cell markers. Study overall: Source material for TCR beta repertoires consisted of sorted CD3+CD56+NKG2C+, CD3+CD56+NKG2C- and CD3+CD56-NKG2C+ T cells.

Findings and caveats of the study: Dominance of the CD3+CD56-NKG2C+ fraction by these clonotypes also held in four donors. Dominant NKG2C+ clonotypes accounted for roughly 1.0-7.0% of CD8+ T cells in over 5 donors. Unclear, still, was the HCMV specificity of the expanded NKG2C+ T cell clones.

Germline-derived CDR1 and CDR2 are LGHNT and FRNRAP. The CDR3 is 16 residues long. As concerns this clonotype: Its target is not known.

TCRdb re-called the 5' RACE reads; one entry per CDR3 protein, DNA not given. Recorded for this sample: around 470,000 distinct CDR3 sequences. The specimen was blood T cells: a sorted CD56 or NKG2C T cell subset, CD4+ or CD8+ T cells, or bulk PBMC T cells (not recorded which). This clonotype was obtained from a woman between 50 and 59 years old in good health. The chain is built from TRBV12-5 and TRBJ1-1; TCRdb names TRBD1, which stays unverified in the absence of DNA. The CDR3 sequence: CASGLPPGHLNTEAFF. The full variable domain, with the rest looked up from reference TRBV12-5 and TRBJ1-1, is DARVTQTPRHKVTEMGQEVTMRCQPILGHNTVFWYRQTMMQGLELLAYFRNRAPLDDSGMPKDRFSAEMPDATLATLKIQPSEPRDSAVYFCASGLPPGHLNTEAFFGQGTRLTVV.